The rows below give T cell receptor beta chains drawn from one sample of a study of a mutant IDH1 vaccine in newly diagnosed glioma. The table came from immunoSEQ multiplex PCR; TCRdb's copy has only in-frame clones and leaves some out. The sample lists tens of thousands of clones, 87% occurring once. Their antigens are not known. The specimen comprised PBMCs, sampled from a glioma patient whose treatment included an IDH1 peptide vaccine. These receptor sequences come from a man in his forties with glioma. The CDR3 runs from the conserved cysteine through the conserved F or W. Fields, in order: clone size, D gene, J gene, V gene, CDR3 length, CDR3 DNA, CDR3 protein. A D gene is named only where the DNA matches it firmly. Some rows mark clone size as missing; the rest say once, few, many or name a class of expanded clone.

abundance: -; d_gene: TRBD2; j_gene: TRBJ2-7; v_gene: TRBV4-2; len: 16; CDR3nt: TGTGCCAGCAGCCAAGACCCTAGCGGGGGCTTTGACGAGCAGTACTTC; CDR3aa: CASSQDPSGGFDEQYF
abundance: -; d_gene: -; j_gene: TRBJ1-3; v_gene: TRBV4-2; len: 15; CDR3nt: TGTGCCAGCAGCCAAGATCGTGGGTCGGTTAGCACCATATATTTT; CDR3aa: CASSQDRGSVSTIYF
abundance: -; d_gene: -; j_gene: TRBJ2-5; v_gene: TRBV5-4; len: 15; CDR3nt: TGTGCCAGCAGCTCCCCGTTGAGCGCCCAAGAGACCCAGTACTTC; CDR3aa: CASSSPLSAQETQYF
abundance: -; d_gene: TRBD2; j_gene: TRBJ2-7; v_gene: TRBV15; len: 14; CDR3nt: TGTGCCACCAGCAGAGCCCGGGGGGCCTACGAGCAGTACTTC; CDR3aa: CATSRARGAYEQYF
abundance: -; d_gene: -; j_gene: TRBJ2-7; v_gene: TRBV5-5; len: 12; CDR3nt: TGTGCCAGCAGCTGGCCAGGGGGGGAGCAGTACTTC; CDR3aa: CASSWPGGEQYF
abundance: -; d_gene: -; j_gene: TRBJ2-5; v_gene: TRBV29-1; len: 13; CDR3nt: TGCAGCGTGCGGAGGACCTCCAGGGAGACCCAGTACTTC; CDR3aa: CSVRRTSRETQYF
abundance: once; d_gene: -; j_gene: TRBJ1-1; v_gene: TRBV19; len: 14; CDR3nt: TGTGCCAGTAGTATCCAAGGGGGGAACACTGAAGCTTTCTTT; CDR3aa: CASSIQGGNTEAFF
abundance: -; d_gene: TRBD1; j_gene: TRBJ1-2; v_gene: TRBV25-1; len: 13; CDR3nt: TGTGCCAGCAGTAGCCAGGGGGGCTATGGCTACACCTTC; CDR3aa: CASSSQGGYGYTF
abundance: -; d_gene: -; j_gene: TRBJ1-1; v_gene: TRBV5-5; len: 14; CDR3nt: TGTGCCAGCAGCTTGCGGGGGGCCACTCCTGAAGCTTTCTTT; CDR3aa: CASSLRGATPEAFF
abundance: -; d_gene: TRBD1; j_gene: TRBJ2-2; v_gene: TRBV5-4; len: 15; CDR3nt: TGTGCCAGCAGAAGGACAGGGGGCAACACCGGGGAGCTGTTTTTT; CDR3aa: CASRRTGGNTGELFF
abundance: -; d_gene: -; j_gene: TRBJ2-7; v_gene: TRBV7-7; len: 12; CDR3nt: TGTGCCAGCAGCTTCACCTTGTACGAGCAGTACTTC; CDR3aa: CASSFTLYEQYF
abundance: once; d_gene: -; j_gene: TRBJ2-7; v_gene: TRBV11-2; len: 16; CDR3nt: TGTGCCAGCAGCCCGCAAGGGGGGGCGCCTACCTCCGAGCAGTACTTC; CDR3aa: CASSPQGGAPTSEQYF
abundance: -; d_gene: -; j_gene: TRBJ2-7; v_gene: TRBV7-7; len: 11; CDR3nt: TGTGCTACCCGGACGTTCTACGAGCAGTACTTC; CDR3aa: CATRTFYEQYF